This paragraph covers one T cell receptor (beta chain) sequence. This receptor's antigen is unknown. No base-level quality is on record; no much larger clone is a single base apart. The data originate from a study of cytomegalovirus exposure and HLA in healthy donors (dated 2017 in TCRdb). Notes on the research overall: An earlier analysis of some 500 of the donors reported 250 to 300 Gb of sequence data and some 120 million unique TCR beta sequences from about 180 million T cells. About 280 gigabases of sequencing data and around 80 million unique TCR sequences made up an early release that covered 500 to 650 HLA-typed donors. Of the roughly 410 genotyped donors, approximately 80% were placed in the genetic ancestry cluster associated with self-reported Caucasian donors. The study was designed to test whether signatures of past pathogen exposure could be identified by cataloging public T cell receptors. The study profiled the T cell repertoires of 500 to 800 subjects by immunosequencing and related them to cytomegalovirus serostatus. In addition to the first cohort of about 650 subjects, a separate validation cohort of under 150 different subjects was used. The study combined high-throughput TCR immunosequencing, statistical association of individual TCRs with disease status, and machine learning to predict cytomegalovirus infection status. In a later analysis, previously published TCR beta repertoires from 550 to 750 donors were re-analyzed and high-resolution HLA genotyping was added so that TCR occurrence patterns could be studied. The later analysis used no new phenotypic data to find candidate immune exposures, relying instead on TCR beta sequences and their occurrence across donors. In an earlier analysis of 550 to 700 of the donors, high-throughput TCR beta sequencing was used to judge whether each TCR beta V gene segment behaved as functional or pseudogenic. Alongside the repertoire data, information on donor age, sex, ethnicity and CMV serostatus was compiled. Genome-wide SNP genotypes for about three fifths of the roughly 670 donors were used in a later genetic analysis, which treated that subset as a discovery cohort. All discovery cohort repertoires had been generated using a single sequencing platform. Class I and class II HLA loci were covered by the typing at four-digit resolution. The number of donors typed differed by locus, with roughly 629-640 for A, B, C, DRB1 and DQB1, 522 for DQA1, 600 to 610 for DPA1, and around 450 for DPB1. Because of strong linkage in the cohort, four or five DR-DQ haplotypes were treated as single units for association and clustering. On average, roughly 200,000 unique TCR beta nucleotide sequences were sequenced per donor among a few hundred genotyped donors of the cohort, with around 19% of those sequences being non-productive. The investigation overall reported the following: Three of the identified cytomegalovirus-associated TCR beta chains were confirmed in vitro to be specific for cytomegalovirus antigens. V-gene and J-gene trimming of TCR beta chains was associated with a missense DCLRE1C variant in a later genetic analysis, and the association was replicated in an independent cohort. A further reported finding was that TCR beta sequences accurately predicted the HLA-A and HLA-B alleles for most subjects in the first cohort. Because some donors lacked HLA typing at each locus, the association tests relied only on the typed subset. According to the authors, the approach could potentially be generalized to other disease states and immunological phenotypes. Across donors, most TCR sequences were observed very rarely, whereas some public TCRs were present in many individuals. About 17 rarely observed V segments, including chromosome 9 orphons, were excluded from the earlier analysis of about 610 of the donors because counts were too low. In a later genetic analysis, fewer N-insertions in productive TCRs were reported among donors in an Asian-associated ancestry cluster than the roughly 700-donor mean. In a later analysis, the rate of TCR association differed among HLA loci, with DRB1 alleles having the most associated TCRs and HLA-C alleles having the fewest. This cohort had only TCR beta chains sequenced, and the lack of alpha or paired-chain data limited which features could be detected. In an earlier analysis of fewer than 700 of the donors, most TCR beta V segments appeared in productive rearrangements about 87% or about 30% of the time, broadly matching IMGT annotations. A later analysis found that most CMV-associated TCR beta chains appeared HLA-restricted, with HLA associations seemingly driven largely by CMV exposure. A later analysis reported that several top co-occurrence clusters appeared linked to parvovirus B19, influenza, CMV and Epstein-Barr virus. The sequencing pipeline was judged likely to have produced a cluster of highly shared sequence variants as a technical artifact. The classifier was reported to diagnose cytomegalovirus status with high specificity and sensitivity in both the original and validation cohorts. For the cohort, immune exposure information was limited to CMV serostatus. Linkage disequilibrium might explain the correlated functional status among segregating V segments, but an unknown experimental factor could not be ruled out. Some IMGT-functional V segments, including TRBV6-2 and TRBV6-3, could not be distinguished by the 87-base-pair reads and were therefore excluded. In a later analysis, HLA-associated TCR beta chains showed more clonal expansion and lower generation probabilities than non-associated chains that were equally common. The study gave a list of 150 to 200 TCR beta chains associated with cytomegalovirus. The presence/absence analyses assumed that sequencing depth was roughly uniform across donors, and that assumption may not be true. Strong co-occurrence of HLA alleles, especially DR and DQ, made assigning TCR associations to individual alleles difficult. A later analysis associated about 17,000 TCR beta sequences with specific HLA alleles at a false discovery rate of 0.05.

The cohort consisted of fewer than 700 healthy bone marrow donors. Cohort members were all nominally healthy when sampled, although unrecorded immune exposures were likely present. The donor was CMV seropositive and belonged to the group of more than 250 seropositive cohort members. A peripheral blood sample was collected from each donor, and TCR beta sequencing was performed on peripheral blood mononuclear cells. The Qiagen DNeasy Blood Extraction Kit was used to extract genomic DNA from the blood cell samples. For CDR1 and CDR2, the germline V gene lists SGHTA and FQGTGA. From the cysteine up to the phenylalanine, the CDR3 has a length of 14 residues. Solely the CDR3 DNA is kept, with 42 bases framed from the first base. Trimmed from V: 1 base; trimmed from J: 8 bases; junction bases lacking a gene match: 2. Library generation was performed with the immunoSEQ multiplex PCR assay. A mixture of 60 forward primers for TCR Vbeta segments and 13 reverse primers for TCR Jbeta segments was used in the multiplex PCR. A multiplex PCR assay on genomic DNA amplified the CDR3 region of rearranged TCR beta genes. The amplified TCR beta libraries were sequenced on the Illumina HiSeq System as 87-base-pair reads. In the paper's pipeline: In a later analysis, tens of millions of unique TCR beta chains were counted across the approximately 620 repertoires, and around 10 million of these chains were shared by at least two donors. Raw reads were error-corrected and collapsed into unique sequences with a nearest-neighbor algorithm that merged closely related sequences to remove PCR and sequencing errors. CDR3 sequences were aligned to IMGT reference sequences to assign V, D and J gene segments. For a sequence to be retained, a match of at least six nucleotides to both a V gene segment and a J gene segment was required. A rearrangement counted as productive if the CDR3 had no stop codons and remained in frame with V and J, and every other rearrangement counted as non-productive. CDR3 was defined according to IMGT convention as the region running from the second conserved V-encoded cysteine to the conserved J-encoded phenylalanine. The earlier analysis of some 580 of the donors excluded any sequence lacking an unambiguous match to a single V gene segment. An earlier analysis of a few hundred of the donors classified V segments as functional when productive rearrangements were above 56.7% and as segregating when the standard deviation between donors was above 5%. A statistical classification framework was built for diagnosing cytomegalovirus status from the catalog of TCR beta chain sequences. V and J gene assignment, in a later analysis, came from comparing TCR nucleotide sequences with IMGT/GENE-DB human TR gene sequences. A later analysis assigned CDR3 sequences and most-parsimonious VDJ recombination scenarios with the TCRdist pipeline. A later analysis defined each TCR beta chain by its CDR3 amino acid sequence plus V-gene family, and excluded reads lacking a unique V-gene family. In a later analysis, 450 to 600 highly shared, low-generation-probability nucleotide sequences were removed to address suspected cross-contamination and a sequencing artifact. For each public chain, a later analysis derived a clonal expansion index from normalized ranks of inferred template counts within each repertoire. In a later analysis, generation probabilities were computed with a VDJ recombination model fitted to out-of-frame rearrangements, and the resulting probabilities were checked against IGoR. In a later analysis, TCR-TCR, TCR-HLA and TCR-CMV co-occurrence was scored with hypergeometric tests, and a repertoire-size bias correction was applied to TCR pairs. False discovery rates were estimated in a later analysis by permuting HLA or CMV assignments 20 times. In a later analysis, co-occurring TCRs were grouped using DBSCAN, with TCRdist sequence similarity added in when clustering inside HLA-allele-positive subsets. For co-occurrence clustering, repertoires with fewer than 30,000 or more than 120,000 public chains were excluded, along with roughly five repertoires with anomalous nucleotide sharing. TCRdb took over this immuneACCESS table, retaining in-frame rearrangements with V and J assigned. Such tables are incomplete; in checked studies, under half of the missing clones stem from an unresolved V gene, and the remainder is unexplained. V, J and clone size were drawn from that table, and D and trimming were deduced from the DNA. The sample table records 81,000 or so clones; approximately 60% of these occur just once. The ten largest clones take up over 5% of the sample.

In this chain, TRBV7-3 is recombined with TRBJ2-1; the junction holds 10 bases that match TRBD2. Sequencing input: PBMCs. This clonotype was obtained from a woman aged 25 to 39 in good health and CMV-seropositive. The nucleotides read TGTGCCAGCAGCTTAAGAGCGGGGGGGGATGAGCAGTTCTTC. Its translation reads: CASSLRAGGDEQFF.